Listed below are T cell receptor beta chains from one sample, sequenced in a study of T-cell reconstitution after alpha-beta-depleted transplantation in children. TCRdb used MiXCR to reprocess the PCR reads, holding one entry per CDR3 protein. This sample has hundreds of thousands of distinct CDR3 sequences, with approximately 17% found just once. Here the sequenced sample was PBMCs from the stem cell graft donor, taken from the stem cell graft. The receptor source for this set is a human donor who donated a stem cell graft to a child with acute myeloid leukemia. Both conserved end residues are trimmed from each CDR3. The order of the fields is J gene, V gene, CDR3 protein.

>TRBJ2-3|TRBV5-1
ASSPTGQTDTQY
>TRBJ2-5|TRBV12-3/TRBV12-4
ASSLRRFRETQY
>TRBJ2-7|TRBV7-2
ASSSARNEQY
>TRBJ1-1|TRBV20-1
SASTGGRAEAF
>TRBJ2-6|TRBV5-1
ASSFRGPSGANVLT
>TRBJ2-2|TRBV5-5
ASSLGWGPGELF
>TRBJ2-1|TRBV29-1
SVVAGGRNEQF
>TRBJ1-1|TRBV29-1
SVEKGVGNTEAF
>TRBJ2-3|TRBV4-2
ASSQDTAGRDTQY
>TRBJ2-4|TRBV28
ASSLYRGGQNIQY
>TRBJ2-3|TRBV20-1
SARDLRGHSTDTQY
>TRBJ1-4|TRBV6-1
ASRGRVGEKLF
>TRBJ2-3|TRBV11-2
ASSSTGAADTQY
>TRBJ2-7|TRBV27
ASSSLTRIYEQY
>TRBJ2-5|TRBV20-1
SVAPRGWETQY
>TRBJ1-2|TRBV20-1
SVLEYLGFFYGYT
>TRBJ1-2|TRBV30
AWQATLQHGYT
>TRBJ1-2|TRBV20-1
SAFHADREEYGYT